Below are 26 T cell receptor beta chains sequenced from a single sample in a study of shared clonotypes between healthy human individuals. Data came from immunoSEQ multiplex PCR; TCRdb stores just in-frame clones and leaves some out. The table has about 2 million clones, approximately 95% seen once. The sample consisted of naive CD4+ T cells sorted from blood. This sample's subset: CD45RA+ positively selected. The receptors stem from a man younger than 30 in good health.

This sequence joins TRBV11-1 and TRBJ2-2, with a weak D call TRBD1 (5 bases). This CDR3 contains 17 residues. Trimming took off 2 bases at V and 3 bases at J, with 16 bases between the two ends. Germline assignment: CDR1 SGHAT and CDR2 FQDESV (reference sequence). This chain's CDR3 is CASSLWVWWGDTGELFF. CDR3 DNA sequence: TGTGCCAGCAGCTTATGGGTCTGGTGGGGCGACACCGGGGAGCTGTTTTTT.

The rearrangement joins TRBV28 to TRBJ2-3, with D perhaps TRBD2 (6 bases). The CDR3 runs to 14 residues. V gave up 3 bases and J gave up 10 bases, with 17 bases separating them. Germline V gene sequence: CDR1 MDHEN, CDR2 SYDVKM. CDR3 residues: CASSFGLSTGAQYF. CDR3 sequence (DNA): TGTGCCAGCAGTTTTGGACTTTCCACGGGAGCGCAGTATTTT.

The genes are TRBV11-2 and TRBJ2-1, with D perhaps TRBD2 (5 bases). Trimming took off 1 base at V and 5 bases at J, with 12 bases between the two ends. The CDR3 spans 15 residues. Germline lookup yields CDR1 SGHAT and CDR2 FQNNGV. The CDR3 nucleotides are TGTGCCAGCAGCTTAGTAATCGGGGTTGACAATGAGCAGTTCTTC. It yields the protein CASSLVIGVDNEQFF. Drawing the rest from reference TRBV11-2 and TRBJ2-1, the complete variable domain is EAGVAQSPRYKIIEKRQSVAFWCNPISGHATLYWYQQILGQGPKLLIQFQNNGVVDDSQLPKDRFSAERLKGVDSTLKIQPAKLEDSAVYLCASSLVIGVDNEQFFGPGTRLTVL.

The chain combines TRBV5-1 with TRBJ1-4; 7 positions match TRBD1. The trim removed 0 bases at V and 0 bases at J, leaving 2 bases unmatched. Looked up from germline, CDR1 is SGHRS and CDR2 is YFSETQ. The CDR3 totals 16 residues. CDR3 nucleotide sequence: TGCGCCAGCAGCTTGGTAGGGGGCGCAACTAATGAAAAACTGTTTTTT. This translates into CASSLVGGATNEKLFF.

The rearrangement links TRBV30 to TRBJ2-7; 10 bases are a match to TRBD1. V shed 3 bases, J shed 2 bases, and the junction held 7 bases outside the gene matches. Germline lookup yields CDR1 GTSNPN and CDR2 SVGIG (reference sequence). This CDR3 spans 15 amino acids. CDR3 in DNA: TGTGCCTGGAGCGTTCCGGGACAGGGGACCTACGAGCAGTACTTC. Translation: CAWSVPGQGTYEQYF. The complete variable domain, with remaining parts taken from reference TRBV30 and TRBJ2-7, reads SQTIHQWPATLVQPVGSPLSLECTVEGTSNPNLYWYRQAAGRGLQLLFYSVGIGQISSEVPQNLSASRPQDRQFILSSKKLLLSDSGFYLCAWSVPGQGTYEQYFGPGTRLTVT.

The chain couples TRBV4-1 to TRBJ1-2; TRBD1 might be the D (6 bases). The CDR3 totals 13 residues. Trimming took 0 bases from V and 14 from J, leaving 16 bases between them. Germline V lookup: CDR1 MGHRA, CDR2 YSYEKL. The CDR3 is CASSQDWGARRTF. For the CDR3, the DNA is TGCGCCAGCAGCCAAGACTGGGGGGCGCGAAGAACCTTC.

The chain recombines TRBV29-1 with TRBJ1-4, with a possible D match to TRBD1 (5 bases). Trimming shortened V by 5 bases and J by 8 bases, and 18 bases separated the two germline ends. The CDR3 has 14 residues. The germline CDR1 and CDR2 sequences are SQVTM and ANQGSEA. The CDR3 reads CSVLAGHSGEKLFF. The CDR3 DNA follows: TGCAGCGTTTTAGCGGGGCACTCAGGAGAAAAACTGTTTTTT.

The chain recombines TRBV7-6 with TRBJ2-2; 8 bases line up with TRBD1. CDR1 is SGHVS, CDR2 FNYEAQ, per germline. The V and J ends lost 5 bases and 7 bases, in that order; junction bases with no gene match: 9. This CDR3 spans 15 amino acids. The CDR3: CASSPNQGAIGELFF. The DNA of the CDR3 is TGTGCCAGCAGCCCCAATCAGGGGGCGATCGGGGAGCTGTTTTTT.

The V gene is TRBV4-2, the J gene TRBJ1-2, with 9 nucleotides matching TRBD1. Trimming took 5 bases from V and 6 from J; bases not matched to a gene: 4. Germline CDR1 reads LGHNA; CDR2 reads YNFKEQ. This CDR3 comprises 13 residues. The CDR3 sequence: CASSSQGADGYTF. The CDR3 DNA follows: TGTGCCAGCAGCTCACAGGGGGCGGATGGCTACACCTTC.

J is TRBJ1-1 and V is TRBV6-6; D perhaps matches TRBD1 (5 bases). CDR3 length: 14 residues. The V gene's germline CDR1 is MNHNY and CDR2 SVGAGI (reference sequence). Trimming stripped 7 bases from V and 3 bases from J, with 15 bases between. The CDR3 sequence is CASIIWDGYTEAFF. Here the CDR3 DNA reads TGTGCCAGCATTATTTGGGACGGCTACACTGAAGCTTTCTTT.

In DNA, the CDR3 is TGTGCCAGCAGCGCAGGGACAGGGAAGGGAGTTGACGAGCAGTACTTC. Translating gives CASSAGTGKGVDEQYF. The chain recombines TRBV7-3 with TRBJ2-7, with TRBD1 matching 9 bases. This CDR3 region has 16 residues. V lost 5 bases to trimming and J lost 5 bases; unmatched junction nucleotides: 13. Germline assignment: CDR1 SGHTA and CDR2 FQGTGA. Combining the CDR3 with reference TRBV7-3 and TRBJ2-7 gives the whole variable domain GAGVSQTPSNKVTEKGKYVELRCDPISGHTALYWYRQSLGQGPEFLIYFQGTGAADDSGLPNDRFFAVRPEGSVSTLKIQRTERGDSAVYLCASSAGTGKGVDEQYFGPGTRLTVT.

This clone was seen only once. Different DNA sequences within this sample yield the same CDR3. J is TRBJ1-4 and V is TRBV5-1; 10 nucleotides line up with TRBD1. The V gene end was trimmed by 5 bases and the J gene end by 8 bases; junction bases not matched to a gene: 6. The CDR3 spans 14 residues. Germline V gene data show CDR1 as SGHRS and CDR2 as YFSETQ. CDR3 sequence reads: CASSSGTGVEKLFF. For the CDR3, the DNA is TGCGCCAGCAGTTCCGGGACAGGGGTGGAAAAACTGTTTTTT.

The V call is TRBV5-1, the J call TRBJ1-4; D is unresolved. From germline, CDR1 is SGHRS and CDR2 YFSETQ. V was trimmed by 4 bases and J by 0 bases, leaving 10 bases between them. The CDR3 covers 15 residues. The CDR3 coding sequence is TGCGCCAGCAGCGGAAGTGGTTCAACTAATGAAAAACTGTTTTTT. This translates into CASSGSGSTNEKLFF.

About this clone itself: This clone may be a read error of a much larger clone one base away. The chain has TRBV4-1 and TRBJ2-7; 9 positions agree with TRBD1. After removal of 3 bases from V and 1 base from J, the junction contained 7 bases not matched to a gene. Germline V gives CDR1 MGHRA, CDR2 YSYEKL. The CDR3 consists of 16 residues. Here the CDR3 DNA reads TGCGCCAGCAGCCAGGCACAGGGGGCAGCATCCTACGAGCAGTACTTC. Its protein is CASSQAQGAASYEQYF.

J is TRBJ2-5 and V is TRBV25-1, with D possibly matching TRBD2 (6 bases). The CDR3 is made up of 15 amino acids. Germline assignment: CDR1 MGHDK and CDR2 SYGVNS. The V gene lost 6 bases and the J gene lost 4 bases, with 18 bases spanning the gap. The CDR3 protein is CASSLPGVGGETQYF. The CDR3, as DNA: TGTGCCAGCAGCCTCCCGGGGGTGGGTGGAGAGACCCAGTACTTC.

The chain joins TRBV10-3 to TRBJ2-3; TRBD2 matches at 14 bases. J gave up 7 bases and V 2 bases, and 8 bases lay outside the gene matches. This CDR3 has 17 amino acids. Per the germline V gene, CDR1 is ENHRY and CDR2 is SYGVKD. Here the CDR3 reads CAISEGRTSGGSNTQYF. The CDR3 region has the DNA TGTGCCATCAGTGAGGGAAGGACTAGCGGGGGGTCAAATACGCAGTATTTT.

CDR3 protein: CASSLGGTGGRSPLHF. DNA of the CDR3: TGTGCCAGCAGTTTAGGGGGGACAGGGGGCAGGTCACCCCTCCACTTT. The J gene is TRBJ1-6, the V gene TRBV27, with 12 nucleotides matching TRBD1. The germline gives CDR1 MNHEY, CDR2 SMNVEV (reference sequence). The CDR3 runs to 16 residues. With V trimmed by 2 bases and J by 10 bases, 6 bases remained unmatched.

For the CDR3, the DNA is TGCGCCAGCAGCCCAACCGGACTGGTTATTAGGGAGCAGTTCTTC. As protein: CASSPTGLVIREQFF. The rearrangement links TRBV4-1 to TRBJ2-1, with D perhaps TRBD2 (5 bases). The V and J ends lost 4 bases and 10 bases respectively, with 20 bases between them. Germline V gives CDR1 MGHRA, CDR2 YSYEKL. This CDR3 contains 15 residues.

CDR3 sequence: CASSVTLQETQYF. Written as DNA, the CDR3 is TGCGCCAGCAGTGTGACACTACAAGAGACCCAGTACTTC. V gene TRBV10-1 combines with J gene TRBJ2-5; no definite D call. Between the trimmed V and J ends, which lost 4 bases and 2 bases, there was a span of 8 bases. This CDR3 spans 13 amino acids. Germline V CDR1 and CDR2: WNHNN, SYGVQD (reference sequence).

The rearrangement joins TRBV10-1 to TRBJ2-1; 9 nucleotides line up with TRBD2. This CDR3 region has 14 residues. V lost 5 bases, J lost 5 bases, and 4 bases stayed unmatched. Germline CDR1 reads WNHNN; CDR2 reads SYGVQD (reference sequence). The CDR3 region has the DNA TGCGCCAGCAGTCTAGCGGGGAATGACAATGAGCAGTTCTTC. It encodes CASSLAGNDNEQFF.

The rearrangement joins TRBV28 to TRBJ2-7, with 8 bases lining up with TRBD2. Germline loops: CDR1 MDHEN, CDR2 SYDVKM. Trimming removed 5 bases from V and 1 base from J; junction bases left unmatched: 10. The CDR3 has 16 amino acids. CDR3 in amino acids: CASSPLGGGWSYEQYF. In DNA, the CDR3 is TGTGCCAGCAGTCCCCTCGGGGGGGGTTGGTCCTACGAGCAGTACTTC.

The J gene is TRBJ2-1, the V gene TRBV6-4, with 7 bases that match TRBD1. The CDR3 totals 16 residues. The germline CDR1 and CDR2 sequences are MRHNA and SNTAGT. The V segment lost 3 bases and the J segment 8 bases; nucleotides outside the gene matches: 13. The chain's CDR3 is CASSERPGQLWDEQFF. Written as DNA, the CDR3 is TGTGCCAGCAGTGAAAGGCCGGGACAGTTATGGGATGAGCAGTTCTTC.

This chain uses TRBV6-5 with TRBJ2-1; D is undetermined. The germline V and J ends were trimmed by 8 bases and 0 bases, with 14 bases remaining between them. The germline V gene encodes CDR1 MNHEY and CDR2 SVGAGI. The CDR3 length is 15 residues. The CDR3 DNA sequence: TGTGCCAGCCAAGCATTTGTGGGCTCCTACAATGAGCAGTTCTTC. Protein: CASQAFVGSYNEQFF.

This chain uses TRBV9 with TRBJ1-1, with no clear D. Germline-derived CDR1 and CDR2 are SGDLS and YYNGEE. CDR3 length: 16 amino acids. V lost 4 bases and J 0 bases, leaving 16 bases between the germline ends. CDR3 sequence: CASSPWAGGMNTEAFF. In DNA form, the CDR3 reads TGTGCCAGCAGCCCCTGGGCAGGCGGCATGAACACTGAAGCTTTCTTT.

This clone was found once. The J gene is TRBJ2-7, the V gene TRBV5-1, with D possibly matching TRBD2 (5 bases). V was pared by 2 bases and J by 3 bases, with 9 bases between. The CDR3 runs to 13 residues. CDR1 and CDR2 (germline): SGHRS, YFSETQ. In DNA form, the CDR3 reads TGCGCCAGCAGCTTTACCGGGATCTACGAGCAGTACTTC. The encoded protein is CASSFTGIYEQYF.

The CDR3 nucleotides read TGCGCCAGCAGCCTAGAAAGGGGGCAGAACACTGAAGCTTTCTTT. Encoded protein: CASSLERGQNTEAFF. V usage is TRBV5-1 and J usage is TRBJ1-1, with 7 bases lining up with TRBD1. V trimming: 4 bases; J trimming: 1 base; junction bases outside the gene matches: 7. CDR3 length equals 15 residues. CDR1 is SGHRS and CDR2 is YFSETQ in the germline V gene.